This T cell receptor beta chain was identified in a study of early T cells in non-severe SARS-CoV-2 infection (dated by TCRdb to the early 2020s). Turning to the overall study: TCR sequencing used bulk RNA from unsorted whole blood, so alpha and beta chains could not be paired. The paper as a whole reports these results and caveats: Matching against VDJdb was skewed toward anti-spike CD8 responses, likely underestimated virus-specific expansions, and missed private and CD4 specificities.

The library was obtained by 5' RACE. Sequencing was carried out with a NextSeq 500. Unique molecular identifiers were attached to individual cDNA molecules in the TCR library protocol so that sequencing error and PCR bias could be corrected. Both TCR alpha and beta chains were sequenced, and tight co-correlation was observed between alpha and beta sequence abundances in each sample. The study's own analysis went as follows. Decombinator V4 was used to annotate TCR sequences for V gene, J gene and CDR3. Expanded TCRs were defined as changing significantly between any two time points under a Poisson model with p below 0.0001. TCR abundances were normalised to the total number of TCRs sequenced per sample and were expressed as counts per million. MAIT TCRs were defined by TRAV1-2 paired with TRAJ12, TRAJ20 or TRAJ33, and iNKT TCRs by TRAV10 paired with TRAJ18. A search of VDJdb, accessed on 1 November 2021, was run for TCRs annotated to CMV, EBV and SARS-CoV-2, with TCRs annotated for multiple antigens excluded. TCRdb reanalyzed the raw reads on its own, using fastp at Q25 for trimming and MiXCR for clone calling, and kept in-frame beta chains. All rows with the same CDR3 protein become a single entry with the most common DNA and genes. For this entry, the V and J calls and clone size follow TCRdb and not the study's own pipeline. This sample is represented by 75,000 to 95,000 distinct CDR3 sequences; roughly 15% of them were singletons. Together, the top ten hold just over 5% of the sample.

This was a case-control study nested in a cohort of healthcare workers in London, UK, who had nasopharyngeal swab PCR tests and blood samples taken every week. Healthcare workers were enrolled in the week of the UK lockdown, from 23 to 31 March 2020, and were followed every week for up to roughly 16 weeks. From the cysteine through the phenylalanine, the CDR3 covers 13 amino acids. This entry keeps only the CDR3 DNA: 39 bases, framed from base 1. As encoded in the germline V gene, CDR1 is SGDLS while CDR2 is YYNGEE. This clonotype was found a few times. Its cognate antigen has yet to be identified. The junction departs from the called germline gene at one end, perhaps through a read error.

The chain couples TRBV9 to TRBJ2-7, with the D call perhaps TRBD1 or TRBD2, each one matching 5 bases. This sequence was found in an adult who was a healthcare worker with PCR-confirmed SARS-CoV-2 infection or an uninfected control (not recorded which). The sequencing here drew on whole blood, taken at baseline. The CDR3: CASSPDGDALLQF. The nucleotide sequence reads TGTGCCAGCAGCCCCGACGGGGACGCCTTGCTGCAGTTC.